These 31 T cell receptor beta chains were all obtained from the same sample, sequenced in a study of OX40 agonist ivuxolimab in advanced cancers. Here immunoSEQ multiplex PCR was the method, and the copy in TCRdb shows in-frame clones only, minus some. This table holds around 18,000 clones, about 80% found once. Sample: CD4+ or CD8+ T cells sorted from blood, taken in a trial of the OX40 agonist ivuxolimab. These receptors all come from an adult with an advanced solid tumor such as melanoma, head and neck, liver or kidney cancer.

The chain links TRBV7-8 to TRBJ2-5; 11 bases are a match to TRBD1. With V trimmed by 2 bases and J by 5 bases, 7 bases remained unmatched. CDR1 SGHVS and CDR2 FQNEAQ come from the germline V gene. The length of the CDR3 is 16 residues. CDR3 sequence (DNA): TGTGCCAGCAGCTTAAGTTGGACAGGGGGCATCGAGACCCAGTACTTC. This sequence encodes CASSLSWTGGIETQYF. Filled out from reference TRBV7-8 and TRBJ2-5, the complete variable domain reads GAGVSQSPRYKVAKRGQDVALRCDPISGHVSLFWYQQALGQGPEFLTYFQNEAQLDKSGLPSDRFFAERPEGSVSTLKIQRTQQEDSAVYLCASSLSWTGGIETQYFGPGTRLLVL.

The CDR3 loop reads CASCPGTTLCEQYF. For the CDR3, the DNA is TGTGCCAGCTGCCCCGGGACAACTCTCTGCGAGCAGTACTTC. The chain carries TRBV18 and TRBJ2-7; weak D call: TRBD1 (6 bases). The CDR3 loop spans 14 amino acids. Deletions cut 7 bases from V and 6 bases from J, with 19 bases between. Per the germline V gene, CDR1 is KGHSH and CDR2 is LQKENI.

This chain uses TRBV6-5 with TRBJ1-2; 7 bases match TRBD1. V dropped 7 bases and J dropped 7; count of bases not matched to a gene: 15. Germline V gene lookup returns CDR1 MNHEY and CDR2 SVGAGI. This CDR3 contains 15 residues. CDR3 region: CASTAQGGLTSGYTF. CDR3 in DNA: TGTGCCAGCACTGCTCAGGGGGGGCTAACCAGTGGCTACACCTTC.

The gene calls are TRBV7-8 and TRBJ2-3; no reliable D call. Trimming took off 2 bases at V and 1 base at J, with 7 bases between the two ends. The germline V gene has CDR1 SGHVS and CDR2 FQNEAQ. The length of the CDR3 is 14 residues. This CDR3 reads CASSLQAGTDTQYF. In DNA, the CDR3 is TGTGCCAGCAGCTTACAGGCAGGCACAGATACGCAGTATTTT.

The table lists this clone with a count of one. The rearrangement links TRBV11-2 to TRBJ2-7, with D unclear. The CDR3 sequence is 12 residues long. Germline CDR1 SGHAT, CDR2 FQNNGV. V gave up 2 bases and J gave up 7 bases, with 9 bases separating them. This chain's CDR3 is CASSLPPSEQYF. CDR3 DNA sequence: TGTGCCAGCAGCTTACCTCCGAGTGAGCAGTACTTC.

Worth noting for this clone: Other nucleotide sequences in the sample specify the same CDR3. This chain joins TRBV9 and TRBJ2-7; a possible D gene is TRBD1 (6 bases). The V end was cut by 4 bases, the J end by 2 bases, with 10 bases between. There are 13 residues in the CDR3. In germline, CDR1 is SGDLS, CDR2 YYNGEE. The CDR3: CASSPQGAYEQYF. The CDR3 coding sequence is TGTGCCAGCAGCCCACAGGGTGCCTACGAGCAGTACTTC.

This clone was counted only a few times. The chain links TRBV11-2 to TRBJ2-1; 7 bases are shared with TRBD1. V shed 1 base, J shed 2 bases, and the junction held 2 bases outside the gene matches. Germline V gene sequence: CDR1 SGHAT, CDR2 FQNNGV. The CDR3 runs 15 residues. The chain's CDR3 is CASSLGQGAYNEQFF. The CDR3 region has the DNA TGTGCCAGCAGCTTAGGGCAGGGGGCCTACAATGAGCAGTTCTTC.

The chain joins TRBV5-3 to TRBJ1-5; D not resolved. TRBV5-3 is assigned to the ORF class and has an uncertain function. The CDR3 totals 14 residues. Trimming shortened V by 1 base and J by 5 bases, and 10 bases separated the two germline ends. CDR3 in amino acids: CARSLIDEYQPQHF. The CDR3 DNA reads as TGTGCCAGAAGCTTGATAGACGAATATCAGCCCCAGCATTTT.

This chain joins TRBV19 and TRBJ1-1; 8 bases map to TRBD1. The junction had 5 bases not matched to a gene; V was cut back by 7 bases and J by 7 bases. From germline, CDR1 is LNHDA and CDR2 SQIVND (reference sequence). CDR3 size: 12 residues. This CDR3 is CASTRTGIEAFF. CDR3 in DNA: TGTGCCAGTACTCGGACAGGGATTGAAGCTTTCTTT. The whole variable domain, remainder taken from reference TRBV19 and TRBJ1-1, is DGGITQSPKYLFRKEGQNVTLSCEQNLNHDAMYWYRQDPGQGLRLIYYSQIVNDFQKGDIAEGYSVSREKKESFPLTVTSAQKNPTAFYLCASTRTGIEAFFGQGTRLTVV.

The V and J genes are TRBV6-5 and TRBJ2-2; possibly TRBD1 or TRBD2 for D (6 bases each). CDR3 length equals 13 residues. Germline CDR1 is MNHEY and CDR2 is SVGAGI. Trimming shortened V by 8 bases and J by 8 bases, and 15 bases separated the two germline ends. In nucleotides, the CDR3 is TGTGCCAGCGGGGGGCAGGGGCGAGGGGAGCTGTTTTTT. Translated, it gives CASGGQGRGELFF.

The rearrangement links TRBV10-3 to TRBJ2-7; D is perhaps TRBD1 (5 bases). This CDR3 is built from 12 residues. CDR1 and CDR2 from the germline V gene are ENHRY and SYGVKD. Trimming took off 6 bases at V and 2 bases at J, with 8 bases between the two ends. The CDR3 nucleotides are TGTGCCATCAGAGGGGCCACCTACGAGCAGTACTTC. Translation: CAIRGATYEQYF.

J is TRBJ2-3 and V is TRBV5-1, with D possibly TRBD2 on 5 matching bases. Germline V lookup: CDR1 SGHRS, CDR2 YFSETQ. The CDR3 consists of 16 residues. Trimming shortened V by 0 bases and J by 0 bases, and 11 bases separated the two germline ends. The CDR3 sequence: CASSLAGRGSTDTQYF. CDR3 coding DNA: TGCGCCAGCAGCTTGGCCGGACGGGGAAGCACAGATACGCAGTATTTT.

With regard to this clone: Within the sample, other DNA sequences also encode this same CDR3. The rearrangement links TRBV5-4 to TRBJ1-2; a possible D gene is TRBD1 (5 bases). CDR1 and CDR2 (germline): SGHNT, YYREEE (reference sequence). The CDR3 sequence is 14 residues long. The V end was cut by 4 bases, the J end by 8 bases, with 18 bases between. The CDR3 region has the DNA TGTGCCAGCAGCCGCTCCGGGACCGCTAGAGGCTACACCTTC. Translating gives CASSRSGTARGYTF.

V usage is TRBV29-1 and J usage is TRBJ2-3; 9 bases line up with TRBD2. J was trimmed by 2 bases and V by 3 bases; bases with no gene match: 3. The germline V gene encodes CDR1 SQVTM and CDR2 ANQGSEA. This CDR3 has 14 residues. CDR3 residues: CSVELAGFTDTQYF. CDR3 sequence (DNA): TGCAGCGTTGAGCTAGCGGGGTTCACAGATACGCAGTATTTT.

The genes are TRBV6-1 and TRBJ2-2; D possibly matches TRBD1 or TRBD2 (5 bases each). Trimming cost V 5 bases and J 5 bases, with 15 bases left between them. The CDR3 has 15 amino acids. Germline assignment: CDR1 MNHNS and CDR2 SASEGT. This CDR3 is CASSLVTWGTGELFF. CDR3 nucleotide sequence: TGTGCCAGCAGTCTCGTTACCTGGGGGACCGGGGAGCTGTTTTTT.

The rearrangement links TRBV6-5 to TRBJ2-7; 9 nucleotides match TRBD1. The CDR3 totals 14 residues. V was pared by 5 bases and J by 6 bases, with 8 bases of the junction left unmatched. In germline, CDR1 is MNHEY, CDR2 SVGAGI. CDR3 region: CASSPGQGRFEQYF. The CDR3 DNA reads TGTGCCAGCAGTCCGGGACAGGGTCGTTTCGAGCAGTACTTC.

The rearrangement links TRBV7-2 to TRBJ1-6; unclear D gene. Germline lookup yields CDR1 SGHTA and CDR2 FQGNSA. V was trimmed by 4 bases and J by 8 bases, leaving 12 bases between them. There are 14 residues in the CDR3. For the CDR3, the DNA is TGTGCCAGCAGCTCCCACGGGAGCGATTCACCCCTCCACTTT. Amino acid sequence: CASSSHGSDSPLHF.

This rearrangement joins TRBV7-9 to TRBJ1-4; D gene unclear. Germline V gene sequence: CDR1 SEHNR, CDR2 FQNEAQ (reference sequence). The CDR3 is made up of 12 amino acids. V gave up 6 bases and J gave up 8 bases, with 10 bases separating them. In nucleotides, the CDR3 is TGTGCCAGCAGACCGGAAGGCGAAAAACTGTTTTTT. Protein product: CASRPEGEKLFF. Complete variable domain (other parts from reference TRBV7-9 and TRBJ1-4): DTGVSQNPRHKITKRGQNVTFRCDPISEHNRLYWYRQTLGQGPEFLTYFQNEAQLEKSRLLSDRFSAERPKGSFSTLEIQRTEQGDSAMYLCASRPEGEKLFFGSGTQLSVL.

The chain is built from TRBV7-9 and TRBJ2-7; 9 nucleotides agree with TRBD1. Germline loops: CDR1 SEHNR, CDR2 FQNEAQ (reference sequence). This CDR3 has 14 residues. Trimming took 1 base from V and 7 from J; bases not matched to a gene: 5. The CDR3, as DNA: TGTGCCAGCAGCTTAGAATTGGACAGGGGAGAGCAGTACTTC. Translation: CASSLELDRGEQYF.

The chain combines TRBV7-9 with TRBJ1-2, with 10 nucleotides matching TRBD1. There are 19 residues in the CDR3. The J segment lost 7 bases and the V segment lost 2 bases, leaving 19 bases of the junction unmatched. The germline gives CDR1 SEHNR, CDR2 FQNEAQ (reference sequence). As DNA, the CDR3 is TGTGCCAGCAGCTTACCTCCCGGGACAGGGGAGGGAATTCTGGGTGGCTACACCTTC. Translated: CASSLPPGTGEGILGGYTF. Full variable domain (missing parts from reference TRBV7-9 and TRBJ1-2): DTGVSQNPRHKITKRGQNVTFRCDPISEHNRLYWYRQTLGQGPEFLTYFQNEAQLEKSRLLSDRFSAERPKGSFSTLEIQRTEQGDSAMYLCASSLPPGTGEGILGGYTFGSGTRLTVV.

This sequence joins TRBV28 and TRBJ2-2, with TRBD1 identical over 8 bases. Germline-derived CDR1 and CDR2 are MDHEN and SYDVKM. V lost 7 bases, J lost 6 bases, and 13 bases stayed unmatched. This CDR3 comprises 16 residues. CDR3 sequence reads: CASTEFRGRKAGELFF. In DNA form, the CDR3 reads TGTGCCAGCACCGAATTCAGGGGGCGTAAGGCCGGGGAGCTGTTTTTT.

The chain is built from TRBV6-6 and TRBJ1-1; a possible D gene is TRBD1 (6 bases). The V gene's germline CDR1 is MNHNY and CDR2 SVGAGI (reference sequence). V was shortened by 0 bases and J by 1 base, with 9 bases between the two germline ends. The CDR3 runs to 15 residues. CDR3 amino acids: CASSYSRGGNTEAFF. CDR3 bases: TGTGCCAGCAGTTACTCGAGGGGGGGGAACACTGAAGCTTTCTTT.

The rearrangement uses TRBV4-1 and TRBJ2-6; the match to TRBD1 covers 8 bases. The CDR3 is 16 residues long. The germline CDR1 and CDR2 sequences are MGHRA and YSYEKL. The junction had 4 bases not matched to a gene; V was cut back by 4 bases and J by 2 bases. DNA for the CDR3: TGCGCCAGCAGCCCCCTGGACAGGGCTGGGGCCAACGTCCTGACTTTC. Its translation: CASSPLDRAGANVLTF.

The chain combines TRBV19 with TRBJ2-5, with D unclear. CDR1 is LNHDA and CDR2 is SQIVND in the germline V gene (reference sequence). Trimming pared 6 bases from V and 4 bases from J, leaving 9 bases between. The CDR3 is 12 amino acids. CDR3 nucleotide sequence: TGTGCCAGTAGGCAGTCCGGAGAGACCCAGTACTTC. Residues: CASRQSGETQYF.

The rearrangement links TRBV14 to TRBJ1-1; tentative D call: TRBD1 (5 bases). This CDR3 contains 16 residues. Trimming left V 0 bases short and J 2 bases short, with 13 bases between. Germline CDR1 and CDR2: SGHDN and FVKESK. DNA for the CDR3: TGTGCCAGCAGCCAAGATCAGGGCCGGTTCAACACTGAAGCTTTCTTT. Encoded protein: CASSQDQGRFNTEAFF. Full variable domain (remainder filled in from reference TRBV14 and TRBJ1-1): EAGVTQFPSHSVIEKGQTVTLRCDPISGHDNLYWYRRVMGKEIKFLLHFVKESKQDESGMPNNRFLAERTGGTYSTLKVQPAELEDSGVYFCASSQDQGRFNTEAFFGQGTRLTVV.

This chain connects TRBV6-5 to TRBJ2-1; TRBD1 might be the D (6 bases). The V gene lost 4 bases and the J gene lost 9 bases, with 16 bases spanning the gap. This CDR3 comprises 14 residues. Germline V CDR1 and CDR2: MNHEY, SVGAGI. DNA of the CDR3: TGTGCCAGCAGTTTTATGTCAGGGGCCAGTGAGCAGTTCTTC. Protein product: CASSFMSGASEQFF.

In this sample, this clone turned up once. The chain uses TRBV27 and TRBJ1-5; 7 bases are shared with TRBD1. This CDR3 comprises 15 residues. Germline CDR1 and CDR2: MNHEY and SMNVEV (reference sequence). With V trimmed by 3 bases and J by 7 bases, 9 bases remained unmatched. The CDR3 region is CASSLIKGAGQPQHF. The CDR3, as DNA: TGTGCCAGCAGTTTGATAAAGGGGGCAGGGCAGCCCCAGCATTTT.

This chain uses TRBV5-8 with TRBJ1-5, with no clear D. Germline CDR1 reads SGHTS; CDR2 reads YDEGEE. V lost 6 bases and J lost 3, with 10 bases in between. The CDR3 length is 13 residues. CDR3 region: CASTTLNNQPQHF. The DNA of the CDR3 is TGTGCCAGCACCACCCTTAACAATCAGCCCCAGCATTTT.

The CDR3 DNA sequence: TGTGCCAGCAACGGCGGATTGAACTATGGCTACACCTTC. This codes for CASNGGLNYGYTF. This chain joins TRBV2 and TRBJ1-2; D uncertain. With 7 bases removed from V and 2 bases from J, the gap between germline ends came to 11 bases. Germline V gene sequence: CDR1 SNHLY, CDR2 FYNNEI. CDR3 length equals 13 residues.

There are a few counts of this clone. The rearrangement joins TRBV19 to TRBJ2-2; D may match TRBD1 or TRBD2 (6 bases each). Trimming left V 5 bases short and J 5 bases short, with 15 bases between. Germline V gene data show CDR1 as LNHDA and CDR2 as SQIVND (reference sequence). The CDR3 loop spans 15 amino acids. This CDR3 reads CASSYLQGRTGELFF. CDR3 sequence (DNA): TGTGCCAGTAGTTACCTCCAGGGGAGGACCGGGGAGCTGTTTTTT.

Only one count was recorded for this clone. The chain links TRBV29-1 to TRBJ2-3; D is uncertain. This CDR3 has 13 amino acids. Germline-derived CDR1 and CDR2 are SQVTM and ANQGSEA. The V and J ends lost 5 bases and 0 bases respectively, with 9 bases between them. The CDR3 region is CSVRVSSTDTQYF. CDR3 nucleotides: TGCAGCGTTCGGGTGTCTAGCACAGATACGCAGTATTTT.